Listed below are T cell receptor beta chains from one sample, sequenced in a study of T cell clones after liver transplantation. TCRdb's copy holds only in-frame clones and misses some; the assay was immunoSEQ multiplex PCR. Of approximately 65,000 clones listed, more than 85% are singletons. The source material was CD4+ T cells from blood, sampled 25 months after liver transplant. The receptor source for this set is a human patient who received a liver transplant. Some T cells may arise from the graft donor. CDR3s include the opening cysteine and the closing phenylalanine or tryptophan. D genes are given only for firm matches. A clone size is listed for some rows: how often the clone was seen (once, few, many), or a class if it is expanded.

clone size | D gene | J gene | V gene | CDR3 protein | CDR3 DNA
- | - | TRBJ1-1 | TRBV10-3 | CATADAAEAFF | TGTGCCACCGCGGACGCTGCTGAAGCTTTCTTT
- | TRBD1 | TRBJ1-4 | TRBV15 | CATSREGTGRKLFF | TGTGCCACCAGCAGAGAAGGGACAGGGAGAAAACTGTTTTTT
- | TRBD2 | TRBJ2-1 | TRBV11-3 | CASSPASGRAREQFF | TGTGCCAGCAGCCCCGCTAGCGGGAGGGCTCGAGAGCAGTTCTTC
- | TRBD1 | TRBJ2-5 | TRBV6-1 | CASSEDRTGQETQYF | TGTGCCAGCAGTGAAGACCGGACAGGGCAAGAGACCCAGTACTTC
- | TRBD2 | TRBJ2-5 | TRBV18 | CASSRASGRALGETQYF | TGTGCCAGCTCACGGGCTAGCGGGAGGGCCCTCGGCGAGACCCAGTACTTC
- | TRBD2 | TRBJ2-2 | TRBV9 | CASSVAAGSTGELFF | TGTGCCAGCAGCGTAGCAGCGGGATCGACCGGGGAGCTGTTTTTT
- | TRBD1 | TRBJ2-7 | TRBV11-3 | CASSPAGGSYEQYF | TGTGCCAGCAGCCCAGCAGGGGGATCCTACGAGCAGTACTTC
- | - | TRBJ2-3 | TRBV7-9 | CASSFGGPTDTQYF | TGTGCCAGCAGCTTCGGCGGACCCACAGATACGCAGTATTTT
- | TRBD2 | TRBJ2-4 | TRBV28 | CASNLAGEAKNIQYF | TGTGCCAGCAATCTAGCGGGAGAGGCCAAAAACATTCAGTACTTC
- | - | TRBJ2-7 | TRBV2 | CASSDGGHVLREQYF | TGTGCCAGCAGTGACGGGGGACACGTCCTCCGCGAGCAGTACTTC
- | - | TRBJ1-5 | TRBV2 | CASLNRVGQPQHF | TGTGCCAGTCTGAACAGGGTTGGTCAGCCCCAGCATTTT
- | TRBD1 | TRBJ2-5 | TRBV2 | CASSPGTGAETQYF | TGTGCCAGCAGTCCCGGGACAGGGGCGGAGACCCAGTACTTC
- | TRBD1 | TRBJ2-1 | TRBV28 | CASSLPLSSGQGADGEQFF | TGTGCCAGCAGTTTACCACTTTCCTCAGGGCAGGGGGCCGACGGTGAGCAGTTCTTC
once | TRBD1 | TRBJ2-7 | TRBV5-6 | CASSKTGSPYEQYF | TGTGCCAGCAGCAAGACAGGGAGTCCCTACGAGCAGTACTTC
- | TRBD2 | TRBJ2-6 | TRBV7-3 | CASSLKLAGDSGANVLTF | TGTGCCAGCAGCTTAAAGCTAGCGGGAGACTCTGGGGCCAACGTCCTGACTTTC
few | TRBD2 | TRBJ2-1 | TRBV5-1 | CASNPWSGRDNEQFF | TGCGCCAGCAACCCCTGGAGCGGGAGAGATAATGAGCAGTTCTTC
- | TRBD1 | TRBJ2-5 | TRBV5-4 | CASSQGQAGGETQYF | TGTGCCAGCAGCCAGGGACAGGCAGGGGGAGAGACCCAGTACTTC
- | - | TRBJ2-1 | TRBV7-2 | CASSWGPVSYNEQFF | TGTGCCAGCAGCTGGGGGCCGGTGTCCTACAATGAGCAGTTCTTC
- | - | TRBJ2-2 | TRBV5-1 | CASSARGWDGTNTGELFF | TGCGCCAGCAGCGCCAGAGGTTGGGACGGAACGAACACCGGGGAGCTGTTTTTT
- | - | TRBJ2-4 | TRBV6-5 | CASSYSGAVAKNIQYF | TGTGCCAGCAGTTACTCGGGGGCCGTAGCCAAAAACATTCAGTACTTC
once | TRBD2 | TRBJ2-3 | TRBV11-2 | CASSLRTSGSPTDTQYF | TGTGCCAGCAGCTTAAGGACTAGCGGGAGCCCGACAGATACGCAGTATTTT
- | - | TRBJ2-7 | TRBV19 | CASSWSAEASYEQYF | TGTGCCAGTAGCTGGTCCGCGGAGGCCTCCTACGAGCAGTACTTC
once | - | TRBJ2-7 | TRBV11-3 | CASSPISGGSYEQYF | TGTGCCAGCAGCCCGATTAGCGGAGGATCCTACGAGCAGTACTTC
- | TRBD1 | TRBJ2-1 | TRBV18 | CASSSDREEQFF | TGTGCCAGCTCATCGGACAGGGAAGAGCAGTTCTTC
- | - | TRBJ1-1 | TRBV15 | CATSRARLAEAFF | TGTGCCACCAGCAGGGCCCGTCTGGCTGAAGCTTTCTTT
- | TRBD1 | TRBJ1-1 | TRBV5-1 | CASSLRTGVTEAFF | TGCGCCAGCAGCTTACGGACAGGGGTCACTGAAGCTTTCTTT
- | TRBD1 | TRBJ2-5 | TRBV13 | CASRGQDEETQYF | TGTGCCAGTAGAGGACAGGACGAAGAGACCCAGTACTTC
- | TRBD2 | TRBJ2-7 | TRBV5-1 | CASSWTSGDYEQYF | TGCGCCAGCAGTTGGACTAGCGGGGACTACGAGCAGTACTTC
- | TRBD1 | TRBJ1-2 | TRBV15 | CATSRGGGTGSYTF | TGTGCCACCAGCCGAGGAGGGGGCACGGGAAGCTACACCTTC
- | - | TRBJ2-1 | TRBV6-5 | CASGQDHYNEQFF | TGTGCCAGTGGCCAGGACCACTACAATGAGCAGTTCTTC
- | TRBD1 | TRBJ2-3 | TRBV5-4 | CASSSSKTGGTDTQYF | TGTGCCAGCAGCTCGTCGAAGACAGGGGGGACAGATACGCAGTATTTT
- | - | TRBJ2-7 | TRBV28 | CASRGGGVLNYEQYF | TGTGCCAGCAGGGGCGGCGGGGTGTTGAACTACGAGCAGTACTTC
- | - | TRBJ2-6 | TRBV19 | CASSIGSGKTGANVLTF | TGTGCCAGTAGTATAGGGAGTGGGAAGACTGGGGCCAACGTCCTGACTTTC
- | - | TRBJ2-1 | TRBV9 | CASSVEHRAYNEQFF | TGTGCCAGCAGCGTCGAACACCGGGCCTACAATGAGCAGTTCTTC
few | - | TRBJ1-1 | TRBV30 | CAWSLGRLNTEAFF | TGTGCCTGGAGTCTGGGGAGGTTGAACACTGAAGCTTTCTTT
- | - | TRBJ2-5 | TRBV28 | CASRDFGGSRETQYF | TGTGCCAGCAGAGACTTCGGGGGTTCTAGGGAGACCCAGTACTTC
- | - | TRBJ1-5 | TRBV6-1 | CASSESTYQPQHF | TGTGCCAGCAGTGAAAGTACTTATCAGCCCCAGCATTTT
few | TRBD1 | TRBJ1-5 | TRBV4-3 | CASSQGLTGGFQPQHF | TGCGCCAGCAGCCAAGGCCTGACAGGGGGCTTTCAGCCCCAGCATTTT
- | - | TRBJ1-1 | TRBV27 | CASRLHTSNTEAFF | TGTGCCAGCAGGCTGCACACATCGAACACTGAAGCTTTCTTT
- | - | TRBJ2-3 | TRBV30 | CAWTNLGRTTHTQYF | TGTGCCTGGACCAATCTCGGGCGAACCACTCATACGCAGTATTTT
- | TRBD1 | TRBJ2-7 | TRBV6-5 | CASSYRDSEEQYF | TGTGCCAGCAGTTACCGGGACAGTGAAGAGCAGTACTTC
few | - | TRBJ1-5 | TRBV6-6 | CASRGGAHGAQHF | TGTGCCAGCCGAGGTGGGGCCCACGGAGCCCAGCATTTT
- | - | TRBJ1-1 | TRBV7-8 | CASTKGGNTEAFF | TGTGCCAGCACCAAGGGGGGGAACACTGAAGCTTTCTTT